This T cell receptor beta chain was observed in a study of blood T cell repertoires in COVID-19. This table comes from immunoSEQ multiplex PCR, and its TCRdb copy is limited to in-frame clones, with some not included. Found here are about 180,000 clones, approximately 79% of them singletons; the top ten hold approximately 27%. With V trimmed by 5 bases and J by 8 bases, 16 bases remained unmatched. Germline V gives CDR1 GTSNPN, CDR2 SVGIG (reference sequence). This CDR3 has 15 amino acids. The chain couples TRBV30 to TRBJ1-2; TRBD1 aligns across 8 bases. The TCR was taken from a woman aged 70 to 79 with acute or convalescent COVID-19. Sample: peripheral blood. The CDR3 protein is CAWSGQGYDVTGYTF. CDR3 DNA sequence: TGTGCCTGGTCTGGACAGGGATACGACGTTACGGGCTACACCTTC.